These 10 T cell receptor beta chains were all obtained from the same sample, sequenced in a study of cytomegalovirus exposure and HLA in healthy donors. Both 60 Vbeta primers and 13 Jbeta primers went into the PCR. The data were produced by immunoSEQ multiplex PCR, yet TCRdb's version contains in-frame clones alone and is incomplete. Among some 140,000 clones listed, roughly 80% were seen once. The sequenced material came from PBMCs. Every receptor here comes from a man aged 18 to 30 in good health and CMV-seronegative.

Remarks on this clone: The junction and the germline gene differ at one end; a read error may be behind it. This chain links TRBV7-9 with TRBJ2-2; no clear D. Germline V gene lookup returns CDR1 SEHNR and CDR2 FQNEAQ (reference sequence). The CDR3 length is 17 residues. CDR3 residues: CSSSSAQLIVNTGELFF. The CDR3 coding sequence is TGTTCCAGCAGCTCCGCTCAGTTAATTGTGAACACCGGGGAGCTGTTTTTT.

This clone was counted only a few times. V usage is TRBV6-1 and J usage is TRBJ1-2; D is undetermined. V lost 4 bases and J lost 0, with 9 bases in between. This CDR3 has 14 residues. CDR1 is MNHNS, CDR2 SASEGT, per germline. CDR3 sequence reads: CASSAGSANYGYTF. The CDR3 DNA sequence: TGTGCCAGCAGTGCGGGGAGCGCTAACTATGGCTACACCTTC.

The rearrangement joins TRBV5-1 to TRBJ2-5; tentatively, D is TRBD1 (6 bases). V gave up 4 bases and J gave up 1 base, with 8 bases separating them. Looked up from germline, CDR1 is SGHRS and CDR2 is YFSETQ. The CDR3 is 13 amino acids. Written as DNA, the CDR3 is TGCGCCAGCAGCGGACAGACCCAAGAGACCCAGTACTTC. This encodes CASSGQTQETQYF.

CDR3 coding DNA: TGTGCCAGCAGTGACGGGGCCTATGGCTACACCTTC. Translated: CASSDGAYGYTF. The chain recombines TRBV6-4 with TRBJ1-2, with D possibly being TRBD1 (5 bases). This CDR3 contains 12 residues. V lost 2 bases to trimming and J lost 4 bases, with 5 bases between them. Germline V gene data show CDR1 as MRHNA and CDR2 as SNTAGT.

The CDR3 DNA is TGTGCCAGCAGCCCCTATCAAGGACAGGGGGATGGCTACACCTTC. It yields the protein CASSPYQGQGDGYTF. The chain employs TRBV7-9 and TRBJ1-2, with 10 bases aligning to TRBD1. CDR1 SEHNR and CDR2 FQNEAQ come from the germline V gene (reference sequence). The CDR3 spans 15 residues. V shed 5 bases and J 6 bases; nucleotides not matched to a gene: 9.

V is TRBV4-3 and J is TRBJ2-5; 7 bases are shared with TRBD1. V shed 4 bases and J 4 bases; nucleotides not matched to a gene: 9. This CDR3 has 15 residues. Germline V gene data show CDR1 as LGHNA and CDR2 as YSLEER. CDR3 DNA: TGCGCCAGCAGCCCGACGAAATACAGGGGAGAGACCCAGTACTTC. This encodes CASSPTKYRGETQYF.

The rearrangement links TRBV5-6 to TRBJ2-5; tentatively, D is TRBD1 (6 bases). V was clipped by 5 bases and J by 1 base, with 18 bases between them. The germline gives CDR1 SGHDT, CDR2 YYEEEE. The CDR3 is 16 amino acids. The CDR3 here is CASSLGSGQSQETQYF. CDR3 in DNA: TGTGCCAGCAGTCTGGGGAGTGGACAGAGCCAAGAGACCCAGTACTTC.

To note about this clone: At the DNA level, this CDR3 is encoded by other sequences in the same sample as well. The V call is TRBV4-3, the J call TRBJ1-2; 10 nucleotides align to TRBD1. The CDR3 covers 13 residues. V lost 4 bases, J lost 8 bases, and 4 bases stayed unmatched. Germline CDR1 reads LGHNA; CDR2 reads YSLEER. This CDR3 reads CASSPDRGYGYTF. CDR3 sequence (DNA): TGCGCCAGCAGCCCGGACAGGGGGTACGGCTACACCTTC.

The chain has TRBV2 and TRBJ1-1; 8 positions match TRBD1. Losses at the gene ends were 5 bases for V and 13 bases for J; bases not matched to a gene: 6. Germline V lookup: CDR1 SNHLY, CDR2 FYNNEI. CDR3 length: 11 amino acids. CDR3 nucleotide sequence: TGTGCCAGCAGTTACACAGGGGGTAGTTTCTTT. As protein: CASSYTGGSFF. The full variable domain, rest sourced from reference TRBV2 and TRBJ1-1, is EPEVTQTPSHQVTQMGQEVILRCVPISNHLYFYWYRQILGQKVEFLVSFYNNEISEKSEIFDDQFSVERPDGSNFTLKIRSTKLEDSAMYFCASSYTGGSFFGQGTRLTVV.

The chain carries TRBV5-1 and TRBJ2-7, with TRBD1 identical over 7 bases. Per the germline V gene, CDR1 is SGHRS and CDR2 is YFSETQ. The CDR3 has 15 amino acids. Trimming cost V 0 bases and J 4 bases; bases outside gene matches: 7. The CDR3 loop reads CASSLDRGLSYEQYF. CDR3 sequence (DNA): TGCGCCAGCAGCTTGGACAGGGGTTTAAGTTACGAGCAGTACTTC.